This T cell receptor (beta chain) was retrieved from a study of blood T cell repertoires in COVID-19. Study background: COVID-19 samples from acute and convalescent phases originated in the United States, Italy and Spain. Nucleic acid was either cDNA or gDNA, and it came from T cells, B-cell-depleted T cells, or PBMCs.

V was pared by 2 bases and J by 6 bases, with 8 bases of the junction left unmatched. The germline V gene has CDR1 GTSNPN and CDR2 SVGIG (reference sequence). This CDR3 contains 15 residues. In the source study's methods: The authors estimated nucleated cell counts from reference gene primer amplification. Clones were sequenced by immunoSEQ multiplex PCR, and TCRdb holds only the in-frame ones, with some missing. For V, J and clone size, that table is used; D and trimming come from the DNA. The sample lists 200,000 to 250,000 clones, 89% occurring once. This clone occurred once. This TCR was recovered from a man in his fifties or sixties who had recovered from COVID-19. This chain joins TRBV30 and TRBJ1-5; TRBD1 agrees at 9 bases. Specimen: peripheral blood. CDR3 nucleotide sequence: TGTGCCTGGAGTACCTCGGGACAGGGAGGTCAGCCCCAGCATTTT. This codes for CAWSTSGQGGQPQHF.